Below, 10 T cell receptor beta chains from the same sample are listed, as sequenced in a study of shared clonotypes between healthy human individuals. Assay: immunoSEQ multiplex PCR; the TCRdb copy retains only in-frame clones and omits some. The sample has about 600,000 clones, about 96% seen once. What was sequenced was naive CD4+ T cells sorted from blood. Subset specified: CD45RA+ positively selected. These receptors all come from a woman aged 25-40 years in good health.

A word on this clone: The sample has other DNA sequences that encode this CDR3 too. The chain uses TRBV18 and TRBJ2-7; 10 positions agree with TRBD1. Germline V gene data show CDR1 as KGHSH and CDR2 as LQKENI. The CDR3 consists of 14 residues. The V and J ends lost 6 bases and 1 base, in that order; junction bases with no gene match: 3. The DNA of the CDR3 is TGTGCCAGCTCGGGGGACAGGGGATCCTACGAGCAGTACTTC. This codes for CASSGDRGSYEQYF.

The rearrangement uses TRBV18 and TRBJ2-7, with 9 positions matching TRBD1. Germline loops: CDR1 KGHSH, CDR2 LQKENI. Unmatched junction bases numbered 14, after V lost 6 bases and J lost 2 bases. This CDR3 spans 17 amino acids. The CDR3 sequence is CASSLKAQRTGAYEQYF. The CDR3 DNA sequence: TGTGCCAGCTCCCTCAAAGCCCAAAGGACAGGGGCCTACGAGCAGTACTTC.

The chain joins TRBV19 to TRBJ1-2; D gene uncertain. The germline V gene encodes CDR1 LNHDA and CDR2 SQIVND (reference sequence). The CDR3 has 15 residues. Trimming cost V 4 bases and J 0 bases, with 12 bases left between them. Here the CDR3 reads CASSNPGTANYGYTF. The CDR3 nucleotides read TGTGCCAGTAGTAACCCGGGAACGGCTAACTATGGCTACACCTTC.

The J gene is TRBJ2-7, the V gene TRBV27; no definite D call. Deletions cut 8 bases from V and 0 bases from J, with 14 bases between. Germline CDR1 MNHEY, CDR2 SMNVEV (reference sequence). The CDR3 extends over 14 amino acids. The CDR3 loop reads CASQLRPASYEQYF. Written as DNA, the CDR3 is TGTGCCAGCCAGCTAAGGCCGGCCTCCTACGAGCAGTACTTC.

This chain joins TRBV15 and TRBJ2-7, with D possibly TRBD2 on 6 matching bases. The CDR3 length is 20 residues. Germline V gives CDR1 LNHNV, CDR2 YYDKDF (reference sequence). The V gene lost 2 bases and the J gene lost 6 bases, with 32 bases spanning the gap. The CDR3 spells CATSRPPVGGPGKVSGEQYF. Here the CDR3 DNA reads TGTGCCACCAGCAGACCGCCGGTCGGGGGACCGGGTAAGGTTTCGGGCGAGCAGTACTTC.

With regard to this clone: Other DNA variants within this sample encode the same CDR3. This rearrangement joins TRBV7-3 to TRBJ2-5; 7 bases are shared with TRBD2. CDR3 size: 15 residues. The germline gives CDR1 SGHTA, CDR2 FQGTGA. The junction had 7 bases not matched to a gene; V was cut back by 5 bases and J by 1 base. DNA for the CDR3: TGTGCCAGCAGCCTATTGGCTAGCGGCCAAGAGACCCAGTACTTC. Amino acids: CASSLLASGQETQYF.

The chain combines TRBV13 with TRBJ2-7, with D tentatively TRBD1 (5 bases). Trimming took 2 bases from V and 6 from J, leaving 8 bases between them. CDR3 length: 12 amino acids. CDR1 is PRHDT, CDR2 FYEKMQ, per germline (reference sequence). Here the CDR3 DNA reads TGTGCCAGCAGCTTAATGGGGCCCGAGCAGTACTTC. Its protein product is CASSLMGPEQYF.

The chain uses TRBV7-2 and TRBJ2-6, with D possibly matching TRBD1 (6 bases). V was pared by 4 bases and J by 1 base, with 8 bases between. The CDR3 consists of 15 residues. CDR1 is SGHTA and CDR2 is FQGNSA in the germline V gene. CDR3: CASSSGQSGANVLTF. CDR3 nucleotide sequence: TGTGCCAGCAGCTCCGGACAGTCTGGGGCCAACGTCCTGACTTTC.

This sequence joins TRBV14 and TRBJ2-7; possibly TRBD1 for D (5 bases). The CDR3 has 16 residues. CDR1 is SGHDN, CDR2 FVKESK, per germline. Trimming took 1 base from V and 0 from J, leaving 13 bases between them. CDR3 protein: CASSQGGRRFSYEQYF. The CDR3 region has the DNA TGTGCCAGCAGCCAAGGGGGCAGGAGATTCTCCTACGAGCAGTACTTC. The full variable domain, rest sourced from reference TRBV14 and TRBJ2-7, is EAGVTQFPSHSVIEKGQTVTLRCDPISGHDNLYWYRRVMGKEIKFLLHFVKESKQDESGMPNNRFLAERTGGTYSTLKVQPAELEDSGVYFCASSQGGRRFSYEQYFGPGTRLTVT.

This chain's CDR3 is CASSLDLGNTIYF. The CDR3 DNA is TGTGCCAGCAGCTTAGATCTAGGAAACACCATATATTTT. The chain combines TRBV11-2 with TRBJ1-3, with D unclear. This CDR3 is 13 amino acids long. Looked up from germline, CDR1 is SGHAT and CDR2 is FQNNGV. Trimming stripped 0 bases from V and 4 bases from J, with 4 bases between.